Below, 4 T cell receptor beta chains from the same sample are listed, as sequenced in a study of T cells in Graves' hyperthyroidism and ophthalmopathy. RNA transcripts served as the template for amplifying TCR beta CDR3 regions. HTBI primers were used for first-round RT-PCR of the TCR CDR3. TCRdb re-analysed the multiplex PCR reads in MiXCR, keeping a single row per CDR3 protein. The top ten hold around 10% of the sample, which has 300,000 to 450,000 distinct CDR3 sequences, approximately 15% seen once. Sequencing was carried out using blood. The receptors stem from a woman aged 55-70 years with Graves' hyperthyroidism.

CDR3 region: CAISVGTSGRRAYNEQFF. CDR3 bases: TGTGCCATCAGTGTAGGGACTAGCGGGAGACGGGCCTACAATGAGCAGTTCTTC. This chain connects TRBV10-3 to TRBJ2-1, with 14 bases that match TRBD2. After removal of 4 bases from V and 2 bases from J, the junction contained 7 bases not matched to a gene. CDR3 length: 18 residues. CDR1 is ENHRY and CDR2 is SYGVKD in the germline V gene.

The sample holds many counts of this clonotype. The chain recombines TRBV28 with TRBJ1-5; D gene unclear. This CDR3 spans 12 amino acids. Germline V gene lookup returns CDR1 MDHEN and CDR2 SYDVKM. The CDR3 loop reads CAGHRTNQPQHF. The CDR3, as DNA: TGTGCGGGTCACAGAACCAATCAGCCCCAGCATTTT. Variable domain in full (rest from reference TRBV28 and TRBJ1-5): DVKVTQSSRYLVKRTGEKVFLECVQDMDHENMFWYRQDPGLGLRLIYFSYDVKMKEKGDIPEGYSVSREKKERFSLILESASTNQTSMYLCAGHRTNQPQHFGDGTRLSIL.

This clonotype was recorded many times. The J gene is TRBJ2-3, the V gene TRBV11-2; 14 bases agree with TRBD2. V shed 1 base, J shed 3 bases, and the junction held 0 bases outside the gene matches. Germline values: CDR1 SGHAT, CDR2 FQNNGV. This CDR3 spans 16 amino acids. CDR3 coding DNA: TGTGCCAGCAGCTTAGGGACTAGCGGGAGGACAGATACGCAGTATTTT. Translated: CASSLGTSGRTDTQYF. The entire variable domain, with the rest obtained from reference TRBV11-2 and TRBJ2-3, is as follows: EAGVAQSPRYKIIEKRQSVAFWCNPISGHATLYWYQQILGQGPKLLIQFQNNGVVDDSQLPKDRFSAERLKGVDSTLKIQPAKLEDSAVYLCASSLGTSGRTDTQYFGPGTRLTVL.

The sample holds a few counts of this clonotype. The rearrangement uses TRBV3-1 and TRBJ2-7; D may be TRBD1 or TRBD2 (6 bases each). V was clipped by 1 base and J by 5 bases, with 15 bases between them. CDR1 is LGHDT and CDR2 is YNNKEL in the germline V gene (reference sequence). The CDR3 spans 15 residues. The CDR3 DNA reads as TGTGCCAGCAGCCAAGTCGGTGTGGGGGGCCACGAGCAGTACTTC. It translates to CASSQVGVGGHEQYF.